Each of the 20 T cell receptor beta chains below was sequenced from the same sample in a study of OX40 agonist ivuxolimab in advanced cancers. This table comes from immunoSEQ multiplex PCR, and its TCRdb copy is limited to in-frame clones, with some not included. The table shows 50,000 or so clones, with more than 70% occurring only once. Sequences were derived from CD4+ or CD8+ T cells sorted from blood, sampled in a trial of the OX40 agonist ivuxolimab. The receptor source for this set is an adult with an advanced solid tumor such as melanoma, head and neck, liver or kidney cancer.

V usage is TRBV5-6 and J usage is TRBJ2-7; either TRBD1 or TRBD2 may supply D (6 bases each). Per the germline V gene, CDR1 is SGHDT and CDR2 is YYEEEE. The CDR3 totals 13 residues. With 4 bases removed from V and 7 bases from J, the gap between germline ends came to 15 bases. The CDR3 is CASSEAGAGEQYF. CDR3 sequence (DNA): TGTGCCAGCAGCGAAGCAGGGGCGGGGGAGCAGTACTTC.

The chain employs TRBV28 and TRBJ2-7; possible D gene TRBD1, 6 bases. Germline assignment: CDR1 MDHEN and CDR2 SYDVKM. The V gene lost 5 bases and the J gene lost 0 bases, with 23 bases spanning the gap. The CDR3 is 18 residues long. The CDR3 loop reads CASSRPGHPPLYSYEQYF. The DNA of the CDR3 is TGTGCCAGCAGTCGTCCGGGACATCCGCCCTTATACTCCTACGAGCAGTACTTC.

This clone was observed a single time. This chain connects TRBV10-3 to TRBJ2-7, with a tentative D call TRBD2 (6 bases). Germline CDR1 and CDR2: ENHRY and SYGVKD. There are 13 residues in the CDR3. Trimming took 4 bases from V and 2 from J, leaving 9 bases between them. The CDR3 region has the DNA TGTGCCATCAGTGGTGGCGGGACCTACGAGCAGTACTTC. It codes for CAISGGGTYEQYF.

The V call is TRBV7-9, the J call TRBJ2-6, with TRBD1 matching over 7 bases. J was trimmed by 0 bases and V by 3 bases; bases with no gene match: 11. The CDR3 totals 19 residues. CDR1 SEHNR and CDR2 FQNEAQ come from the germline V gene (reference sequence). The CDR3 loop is CASSFDPTGSSSGANVLTF. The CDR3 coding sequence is TGTGCCAGCAGCTTTGATCCGACAGGGTCCAGCTCTGGGGCCAACGTCCTGACTTTC.

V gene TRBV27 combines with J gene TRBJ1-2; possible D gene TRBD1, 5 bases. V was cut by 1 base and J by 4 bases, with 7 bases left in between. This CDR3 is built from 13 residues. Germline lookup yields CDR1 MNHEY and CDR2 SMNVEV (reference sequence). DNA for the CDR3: TGTGCCAGCAGTTTATGGGACGGCTATGGCTACACCTTC. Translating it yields CASSLWDGYGYTF.

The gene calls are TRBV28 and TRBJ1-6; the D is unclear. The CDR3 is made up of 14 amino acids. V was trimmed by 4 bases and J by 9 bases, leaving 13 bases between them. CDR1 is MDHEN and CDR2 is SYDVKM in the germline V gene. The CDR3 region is CASSSPTWGSPLHF. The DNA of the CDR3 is TGTGCCAGCAGTTCCCCGACGTGGGGTTCACCCCTCCACTTT.

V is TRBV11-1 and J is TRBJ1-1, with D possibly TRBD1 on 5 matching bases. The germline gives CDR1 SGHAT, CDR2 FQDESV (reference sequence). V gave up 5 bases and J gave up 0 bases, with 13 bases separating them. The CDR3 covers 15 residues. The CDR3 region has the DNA TGTGCCAGCAGCCTTACGGGGCACTTGAACACTGAAGCTTTCTTT. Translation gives CASSLTGHLNTEAFF.

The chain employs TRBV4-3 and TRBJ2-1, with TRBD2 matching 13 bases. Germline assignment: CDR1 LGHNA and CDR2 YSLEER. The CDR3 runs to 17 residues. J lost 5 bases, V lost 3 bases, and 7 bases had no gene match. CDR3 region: CASSQELAGGPHNEQFF. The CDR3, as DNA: TGCGCCAGCAGCCAGGAACTAGCGGGAGGGCCCCACAATGAGCAGTTCTTC.

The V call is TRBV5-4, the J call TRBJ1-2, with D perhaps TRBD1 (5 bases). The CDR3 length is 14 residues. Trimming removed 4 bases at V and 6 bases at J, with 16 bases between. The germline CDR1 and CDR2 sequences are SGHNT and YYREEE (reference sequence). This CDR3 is CASSQAGGTHGYTF. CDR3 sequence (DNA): TGTGCCAGCAGCCAAGCCGGGGGGACTCATGGCTACACCTTC.

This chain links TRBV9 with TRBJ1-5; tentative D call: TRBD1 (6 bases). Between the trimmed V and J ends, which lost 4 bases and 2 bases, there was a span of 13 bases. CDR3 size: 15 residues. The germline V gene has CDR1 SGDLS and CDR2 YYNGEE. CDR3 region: CASSQGGAGNQPQHF. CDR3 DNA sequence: TGTGCCAGCAGCCAAGGGGGGGCTGGCAATCAGCCCCAGCATTTT.

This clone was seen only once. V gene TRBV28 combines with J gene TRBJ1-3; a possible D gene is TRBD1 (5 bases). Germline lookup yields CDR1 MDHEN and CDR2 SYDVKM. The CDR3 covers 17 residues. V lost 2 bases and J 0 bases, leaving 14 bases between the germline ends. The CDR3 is CASSLQGRAHSGNTIYF. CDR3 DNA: TGTGCCAGCAGTTTACAGGGACGCGCGCACTCTGGAAACACCATATATTTT.

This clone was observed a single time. In DNA, the CDR3 is TGTGCCAGCAGCTTACAGGGCTCGGGAACTGAAGCTTTCTTT. Translating it yields CASSLQGSGTEAFF. The chain couples TRBV28 to TRBJ1-1, with D tentatively TRBD1 (6 bases). The CDR3 runs 14 residues. Between the trimmed V and J ends, which lost 6 bases and 5 bases, there was a span of 16 bases. Germline lookup yields CDR1 MDHEN and CDR2 SYDVKM.

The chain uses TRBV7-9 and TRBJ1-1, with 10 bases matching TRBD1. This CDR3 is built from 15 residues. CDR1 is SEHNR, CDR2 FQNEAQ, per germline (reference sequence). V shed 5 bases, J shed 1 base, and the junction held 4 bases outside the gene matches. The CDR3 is CASSLGQGTNTEAFF. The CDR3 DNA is TGTGCCAGCAGCCTGGGACAGGGGACGAACACTGAAGCTTTCTTT.

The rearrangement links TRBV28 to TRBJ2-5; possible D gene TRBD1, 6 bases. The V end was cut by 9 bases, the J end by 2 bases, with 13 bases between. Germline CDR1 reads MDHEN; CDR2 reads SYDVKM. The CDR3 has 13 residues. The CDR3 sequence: CASRPTGQETQYF. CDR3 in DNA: TGTGCCAGTCGGCCGACAGGTCAAGAGACCCAGTACTTC.

CDR3 coding DNA: TGCGCCAGCAGCCACCTGGGACAGGGGGTGCTCACCGGGGAGCTGTTTTTT. Residues: CASSHLGQGVLTGELFF. V gene TRBV4-3 combines with J gene TRBJ2-2; TRBD1 matches 11 bases. Trimming at V came to 3 bases and at J to 4 bases, leaving 7 bases not matched to a gene. Germline loops: CDR1 LGHNA, CDR2 YSLEER. The CDR3 loop spans 17 amino acids.

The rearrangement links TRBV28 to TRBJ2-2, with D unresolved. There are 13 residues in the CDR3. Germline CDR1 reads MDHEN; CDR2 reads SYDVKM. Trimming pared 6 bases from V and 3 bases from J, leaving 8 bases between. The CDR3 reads CASSPPYTGELFF. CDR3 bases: TGTGCCAGCAGCCCCCCATACACCGGGGAGCTGTTTTTT.

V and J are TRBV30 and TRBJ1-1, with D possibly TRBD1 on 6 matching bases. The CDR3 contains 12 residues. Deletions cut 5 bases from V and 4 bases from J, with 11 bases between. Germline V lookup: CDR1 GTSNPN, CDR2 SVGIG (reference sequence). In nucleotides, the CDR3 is TGTGCCTGGGCCCCGGGGGCCACTGAAGCTTTCTTT. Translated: CAWAPGATEAFF.

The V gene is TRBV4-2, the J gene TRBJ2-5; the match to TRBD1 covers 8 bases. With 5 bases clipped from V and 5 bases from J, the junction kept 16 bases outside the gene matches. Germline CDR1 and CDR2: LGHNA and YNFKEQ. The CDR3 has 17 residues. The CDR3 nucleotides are TGTGCCAGCAGCGATTTAAACAGGGGGACGATGGGGGAGACCCAGTACTTC. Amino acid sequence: CASSDLNRGTMGETQYF.

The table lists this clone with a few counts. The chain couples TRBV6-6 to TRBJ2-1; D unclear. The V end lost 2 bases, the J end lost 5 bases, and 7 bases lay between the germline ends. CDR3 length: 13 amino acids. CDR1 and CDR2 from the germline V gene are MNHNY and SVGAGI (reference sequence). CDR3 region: CASSYARNNEQFF. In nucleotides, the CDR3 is TGTGCCAGCAGTTACGCCCGAAACAATGAGCAGTTCTTC.

The CDR3 bases are TGTGCCAGCAGCGTAGGACAGGGAGTCTCCACAGATACGCAGTATTTT. It specifies CASSVGQGVSTDTQYF. The chain uses TRBV7-9 and TRBJ2-3; 8 bases map to TRBD1. Germline lookup yields CDR1 SEHNR and CDR2 FQNEAQ (reference sequence). V lost 5 bases to trimming and J lost 2 bases; unmatched junction nucleotides: 9. This CDR3 is built from 16 residues.